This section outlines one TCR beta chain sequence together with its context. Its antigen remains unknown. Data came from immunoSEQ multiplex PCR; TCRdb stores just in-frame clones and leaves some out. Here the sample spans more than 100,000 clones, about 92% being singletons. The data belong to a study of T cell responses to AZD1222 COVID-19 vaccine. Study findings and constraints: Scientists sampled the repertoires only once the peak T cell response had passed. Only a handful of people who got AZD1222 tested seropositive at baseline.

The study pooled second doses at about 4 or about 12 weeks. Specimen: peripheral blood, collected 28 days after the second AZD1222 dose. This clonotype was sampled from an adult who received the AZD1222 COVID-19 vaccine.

CDR3 DNA sequence: TGTGCCTGGTCTAGTGGGCAGGAGACCCAGTACTTC. It translates to CAWSSGQETQYF. The chain links TRBV30 to TRBJ2-5; unclear D gene. The CDR3 sequence is 12 residues long. The V gene lost 5 bases and the J gene lost 5 bases, with 12 bases spanning the gap. Germline V gene data show CDR1 as GTSNPN and CDR2 as SVGIG (reference sequence).